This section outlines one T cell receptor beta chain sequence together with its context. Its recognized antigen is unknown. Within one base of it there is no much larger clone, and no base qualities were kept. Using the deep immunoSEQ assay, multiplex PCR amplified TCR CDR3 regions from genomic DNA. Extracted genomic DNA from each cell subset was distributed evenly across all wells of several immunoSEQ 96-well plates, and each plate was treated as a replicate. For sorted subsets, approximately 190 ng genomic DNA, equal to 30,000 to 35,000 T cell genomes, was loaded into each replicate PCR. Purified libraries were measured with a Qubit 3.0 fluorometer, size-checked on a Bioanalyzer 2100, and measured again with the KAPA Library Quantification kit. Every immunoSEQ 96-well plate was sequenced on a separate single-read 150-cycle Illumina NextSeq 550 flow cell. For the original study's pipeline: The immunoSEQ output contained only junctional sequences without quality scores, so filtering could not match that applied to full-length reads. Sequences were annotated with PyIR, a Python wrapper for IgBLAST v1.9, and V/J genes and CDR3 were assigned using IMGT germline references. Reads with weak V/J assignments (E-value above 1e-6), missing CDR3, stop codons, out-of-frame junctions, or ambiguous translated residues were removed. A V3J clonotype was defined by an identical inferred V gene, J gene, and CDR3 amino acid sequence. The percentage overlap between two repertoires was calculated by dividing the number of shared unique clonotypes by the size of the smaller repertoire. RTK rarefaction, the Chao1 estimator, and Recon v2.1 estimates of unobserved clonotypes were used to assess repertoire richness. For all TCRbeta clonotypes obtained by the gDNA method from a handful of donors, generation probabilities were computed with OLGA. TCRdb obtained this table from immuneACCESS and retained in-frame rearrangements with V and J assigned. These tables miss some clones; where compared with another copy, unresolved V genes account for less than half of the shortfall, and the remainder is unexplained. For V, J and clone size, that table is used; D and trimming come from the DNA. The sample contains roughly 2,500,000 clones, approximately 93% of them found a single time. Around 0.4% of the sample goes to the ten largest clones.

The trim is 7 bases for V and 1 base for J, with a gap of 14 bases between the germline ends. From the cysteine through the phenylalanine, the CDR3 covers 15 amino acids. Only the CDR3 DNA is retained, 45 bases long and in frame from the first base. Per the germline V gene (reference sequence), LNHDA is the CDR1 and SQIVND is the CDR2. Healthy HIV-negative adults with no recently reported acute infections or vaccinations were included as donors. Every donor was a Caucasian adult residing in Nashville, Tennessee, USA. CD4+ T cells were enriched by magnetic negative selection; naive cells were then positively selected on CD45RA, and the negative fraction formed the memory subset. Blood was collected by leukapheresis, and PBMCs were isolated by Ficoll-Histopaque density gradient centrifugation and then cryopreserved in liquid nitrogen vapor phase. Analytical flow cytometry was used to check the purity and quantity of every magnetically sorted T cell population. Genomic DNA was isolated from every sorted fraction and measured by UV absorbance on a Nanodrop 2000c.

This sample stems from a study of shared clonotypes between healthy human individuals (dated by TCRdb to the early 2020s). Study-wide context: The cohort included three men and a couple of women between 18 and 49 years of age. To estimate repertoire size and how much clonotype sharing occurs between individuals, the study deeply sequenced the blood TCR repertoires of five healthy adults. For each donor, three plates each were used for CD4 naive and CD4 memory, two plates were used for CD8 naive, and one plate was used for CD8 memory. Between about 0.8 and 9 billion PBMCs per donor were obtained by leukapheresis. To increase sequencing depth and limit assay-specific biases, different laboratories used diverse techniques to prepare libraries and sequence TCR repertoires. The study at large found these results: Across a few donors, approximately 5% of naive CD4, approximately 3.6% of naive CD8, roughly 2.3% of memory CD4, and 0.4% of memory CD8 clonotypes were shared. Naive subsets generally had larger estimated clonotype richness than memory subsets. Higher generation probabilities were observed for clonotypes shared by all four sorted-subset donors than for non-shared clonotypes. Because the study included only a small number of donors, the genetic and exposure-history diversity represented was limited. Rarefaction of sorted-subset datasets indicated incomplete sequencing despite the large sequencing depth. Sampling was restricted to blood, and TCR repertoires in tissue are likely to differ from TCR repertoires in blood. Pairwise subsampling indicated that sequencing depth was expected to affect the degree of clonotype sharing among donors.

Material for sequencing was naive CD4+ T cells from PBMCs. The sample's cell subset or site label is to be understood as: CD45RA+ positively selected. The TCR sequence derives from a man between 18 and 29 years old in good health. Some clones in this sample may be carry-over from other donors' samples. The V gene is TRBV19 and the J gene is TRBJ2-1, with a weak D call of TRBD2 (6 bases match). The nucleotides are TGTGCCAGTAATAGGAGGGACCAATCCTACAATGAGCAGTTCTTC. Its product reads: CASNRRDQSYNEQFF.